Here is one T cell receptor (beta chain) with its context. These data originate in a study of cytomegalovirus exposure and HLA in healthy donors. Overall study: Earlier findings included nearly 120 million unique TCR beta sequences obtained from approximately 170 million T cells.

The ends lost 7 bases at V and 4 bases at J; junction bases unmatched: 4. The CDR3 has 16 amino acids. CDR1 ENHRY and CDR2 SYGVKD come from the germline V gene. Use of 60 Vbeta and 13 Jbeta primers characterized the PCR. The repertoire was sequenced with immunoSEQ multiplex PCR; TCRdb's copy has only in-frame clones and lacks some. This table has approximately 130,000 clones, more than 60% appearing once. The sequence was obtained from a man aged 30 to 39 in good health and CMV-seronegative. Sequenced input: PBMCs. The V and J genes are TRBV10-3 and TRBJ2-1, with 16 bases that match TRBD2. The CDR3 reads CAITKGLAGGYNEQFF. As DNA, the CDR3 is TGTGCCATCACCAAGGGACTAGCGGGAGGGTACAATGAGCAGTTCTTC.